This TCR beta chain was documented in a study of control samples from healthy donors and cancer patients. TCRdb keeps only in-frame clones here, not all; method: immunoSEQ multiplex PCR. The sample contains 120,000 to 150,000 clones, 75% to 95% of which appear only once. The CDR3 is made up of 16 amino acids. CDR1 and CDR2 (germline): MGHRA, YSYEKL. Trimming removed 5 bases at V and 4 bases at J, with 18 bases between. This chain joins TRBV4-1 and TRBJ1-5; D ambiguous. The receptor's source is a man younger than 40 in good health. The sequencing sample was made of blood. The CDR3 region has the DNA TGCGCCAGCAGCTTGAATTACGGAACGACGAATCAGCCCCAGCATTTT. Its translation: CASSLNYGTTNQPQHF.